These 8 T cell receptor beta chains were sequenced from one sample in a study of T cells in Graves' hyperthyroidism and ophthalmopathy. RNA transcripts gave rise to amplified TCR beta CDR3 regions. Initially, a first-round RT-PCR of the TCR CDR3 employed the HTBI primer set. MiXCR was run by TCRdb on the multiplex PCR reads, yielding one entry per CDR3 protein. The repertoire consists of 550,000 to 600,000 distinct CDR3 sequences, with 16% occurring once and the leading ten covering around 19%. Material for sequencing was blood. All receptors derive from a woman younger than 30 with Graves' hyperthyroidism.

There are many counts of this clonotype. The rearrangement joins TRBV28 to TRBJ1-2, with a possible D match to TRBD1 (5 bases). The CDR3 length is 14 residues. The germline gives CDR1 MDHEN, CDR2 SYDVKM. Trimming cost V 4 bases and J 4 bases, with 13 bases left between them. The CDR3 is CASSSTRGSYGYTF. Here the CDR3 DNA reads TGTGCCAGCAGTTCAACCCGGGGCTCCTATGGCTACACCTTC.

A few counts support this clonotype. J is TRBJ2-1 and V is TRBV12-5; TRBD1 matches at 12 bases. There are 21 residues in the CDR3. Germline assignment: CDR1 LGHNT and CDR2 FRNRAP. V lost 0 bases to trimming and J lost 3 bases; unmatched junction nucleotides: 15. In nucleotides, the CDR3 is TGTGCTAGTGGTTTGGTACAATGGGGACAGGGGGCGGAAAAAGTCTACAATGAGCAGTTCTTC. It is translated as CASGLVQWGQGAEKVYNEQFF.

This clonotype was counted ten times or more. This chain links TRBV6-2 or TRBV6-3 with TRBJ2-5; 14 positions agree with TRBD2. Trimming removed 4 bases from V and 1 base from J; junction bases left unmatched: 5. CDR1 is MNHEY and CDR2 is SVGEGT in the germline V gene. This CDR3 spans 17 amino acids. CDR3 DNA: TGTGCCAGCAGTTTAGGGACTAGCGGGGGCCTCCAAGAGACCCAGTACTTC. This gives the protein CASSLGTSGGLQETQYF.

The chain joins TRBV20-1 to TRBJ2-7, with TRBD2 identical over 11 bases. Germline V gene data show CDR1 as DFQATT and CDR2 as SNEGSKA (reference sequence). V was clipped by 6 bases and J by 2 bases; unmatched bases: 6. The CDR3 sequence is 14 residues long. Written as DNA, the CDR3 is TGCAGTGCCATTAAACTAGCGGGAGCCTACGAGCAGTACTTC. It translates to CSAIKLAGAYEQYF.

This sequence joins TRBV7-2 and TRBJ1-2, with D possibly being TRBD1 (6 bases). The CDR3 loop spans 15 amino acids. From germline, CDR1 is SGHTA and CDR2 FQGNSA. Trimming took off 2 bases at V and 8 bases at J, with 18 bases between the two ends. The CDR3 sequence: CASSLSSVRGGGYTF. The CDR3 bases are TGTGCCAGCAGCTTATCAAGCGTCAGGGGAGGAGGCTACACCTTC.

The chain employs TRBV6-1 and TRBJ1-6; possible D gene TRBD1, 5 bases. The CDR3 totals 13 residues. In germline, CDR1 is MNHNS, CDR2 SASEGT. CDR3 in amino acids: CAGRETYNSPLHF. The CDR3 DNA is TGTGCGGGCAGGGAAACCTATAATTCACCCCTCCACTTT.

This clonotype appeared a single time. With a much larger clone just one base away, this may be a read error. The chain uses TRBV13 and TRBJ1-1; unclear D gene. CDR3 length: 17 residues. The germline gives CDR1 PRHDT, CDR2 FYEKMQ (reference sequence). CDR3 nucleotide sequence: TGTGCCAGCAGCTTAAAGAATATGGGAACAGCGAACACTGAAGCTCTCTTT. It is translated as CASSLKNMGTANTEALF.

This clonotype showed up many times. This sequence joins TRBV20-1 and TRBJ2-7; D tentatively fits TRBD1 or TRBD2 (5 bases each). The germline CDR1 and CDR2 sequences are DFQATT and SNEGSKA (reference sequence). Trimming removed 3 bases from V and 6 bases from J, with 12 bases in between. The CDR3 has 12 residues. CDR3 sequence reads: CSARRGPLEQYF. The CDR3 region has the DNA TGCAGTGCTAGGAGGGGCCCCCTCGAGCAGTACTTC.